The next 30 T cell receptor beta chains were all read from a single sample in a study of read filtering for tumor transcriptome and immune sequencing. From roughly 0.4 ug of RNA, a library with molecular barcoded alpha/delta and beta/gamma adaptors was made. A single record per CDR3 protein comes from TCRdb applying MiXCR to the reads. The profile shows approximately 60,000 distinct CDR3 sequences, around 20% of them singletons. The specimen sequenced was a population of CD138-negative cells sorted from bone marrow. The receptors were sampled from a donor at least 40 years old with multiple myeloma.

This clonotype was detected only a few times. The chain couples TRBV18 to TRBJ2-5; tentative D call: TRBD2 (7 bases). V was shortened by 0 bases and J by 4 bases, with 15 bases between the two germline ends. CDR3 length equals 16 residues. Per the germline V gene, CDR1 is KGHSH and CDR2 is LQKENI. This chain's CDR3 is CASSPPIRGAGETQYF. CDR3 DNA: TGTGCCAGCTCACCACCGATCCGGGGGGCTGGAGAGACCCAGTACTTC.

Relative to its sample, this clonotype is medium-sized. V and J are TRBV25-1 and TRBJ2-1, with D possibly being TRBD2 (7 bases). Per germline, CDR1 MGHDK and CDR2 SYGVNS. The CDR3 has 13 amino acids. V gave up 5 bases and J gave up 4 bases, with 9 bases separating them. In nucleotides, the CDR3 is TGTGCCAGCAGTAAGGGGGGGTACAATGAGCAGTTCTTC. Translating it yields CASSKGGYNEQFF. The whole variable domain, filled in from reference TRBV25-1 and TRBJ2-1, reads EADIYQTPRYLVIGTGKKITLECSQTMGHDKMYWYQQDPGMELHLIHYSYGVNSTEKGDLSSESTVSRIRTEHFPLTLESARPSHTSQYLCASSKGGYNEQFFGPGTRLTVL.

This clonotype occurred a few times. This chain links TRBV29-1 with TRBJ2-3; unclear D gene. V dropped 2 bases and J dropped 0 bases, with 12 bases sitting between them. CDR1 and CDR2 from the germline V gene are SQVTM and ANQGSEA. The CDR3 runs 15 residues. The chain's CDR3 is CSVETPRASTDTQYF. The CDR3 DNA follows: TGCAGCGTTGAAACCCCCCGGGCCAGCACAGATACGCAGTATTTT.

This clonotype was seen repeatedly, ten times or more. This chain connects TRBV3-1 to TRBJ1-1, with D possibly matching TRBD1 (5 bases). This CDR3 region has 15 residues. V was shortened by 0 bases and J by 6 bases, with 14 bases between the two germline ends. From germline, CDR1 is LGHDT and CDR2 YNNKEL (reference sequence). Here the CDR3 DNA reads TGTGCCAGCAGCCAAGATTTTCAGGGTAGGCCTGAAGCTTTCTTT. It codes for CASSQDFQGRPEAFF.

This clonotype has a count of ten or more. This sequence joins TRBV20-1 and TRBJ2-6; D uncertain. In germline, CDR1 is DFQATT, CDR2 SNEGSKA (reference sequence). The CDR3 is 14 residues long. V was pared by 0 bases and J by 2 bases, with 5 bases between. CDR3 sequence reads: CSARDRTGANVLTF. The CDR3 DNA reads TGCAGTGCTAGAGACAGGACTGGGGCCAACGTCCTGACTTTC.

As regards this clonotype: This may come from a read error, since a much larger clone is one base off. The chain links TRBV24-1 to TRBJ2-3, with D uncertain. Trimming cost V 3 bases and J 8 bases, with 14 bases left between them. The CDR3 runs 14 residues. The V gene's germline CDR1 is KGHDR and CDR2 SFDVKD. Written as DNA, the CDR3 is TGTGCCACCAGTGATCCCCGCCGGTCAGGTACGCAGTATTTT. Protein sequence: CATSDPRRSGTQYF.

This clonotype was recorded only once. This may stem from a read error, because a much larger clone lies one nucleotide away. This rearrangement joins TRBV15 to TRBJ2-1; a possible D gene is TRBD2 (5 bases). The CDR3 has 16 amino acids. Germline V gene sequence: CDR1 LNHNV, CDR2 YYDKDF (reference sequence). DNA of the CDR3: TGTGCCACCAGCAGAGTTCGGGGAAGCTCCTACAATGAGCAGCTCTTC. Residues: CATSRVRGSSYNEQLF.

The J gene is TRBJ1-2, the V gene TRBV12-3 or TRBV12-4; 7 nucleotides agree with TRBD1. This CDR3 is built from 14 residues. V trimming: 4 bases; J trimming: 4 bases; junction bases outside the gene matches: 6. CDR3 amino acids: CASSSQGLGYGYTF. The CDR3 DNA is TGTGCCAGCAGTTCACAGGGGCTCGGCTATGGCTACACCTTC.

Concerning this clonotype itself: This may arise from a read error, as a much more abundant clone is one base away. This sequence joins TRBV28 and TRBJ2-5, with a possible D match to TRBD2 (5 bases). Per the germline V gene, CDR1 is MDHEN and CDR2 is SYDVKM. V was clipped by 10 bases and J by 0 bases, with 9 bases between them. This CDR3 has 12 amino acids. The CDR3: CATEGDQETQYF. In nucleotides, the CDR3 is TGTGCCACCGAGGGAGACCAAGAGACCCAGTACTTC.

The chain employs TRBV19 and TRBJ1-4; the D is unclear. Germline CDR1 is LNHDA and CDR2 is SQIVND (reference sequence). With 9 bases removed from V and 3 bases from J, the gap between germline ends came to 17 bases. This CDR3 is 15 amino acids long. CDR3 amino acids: CASGSRVLSNEKLFF. In nucleotides, the CDR3 is TGTGCCAGCGGCTCGAGGGTACTGTCTAATGAAAAACTGTTTTTT.

As regards this clonotype: This may come from a read error, since a much larger clone is one base off. This chain joins TRBV10-3 and TRBJ2-7; D might be TRBD1 or TRBD2, each matching 5 bases. The CDR3 totals 12 residues. Germline V gives CDR1 ENHRY, CDR2 SYGVKD. The CDR3 region has the DNA TGTGACAGCCGGGACCGGGGCTACGAGCAGTACTTC. Translation gives CDSRDRGYEQYF.

At least ten counts were recorded for this clonotype. V usage is TRBV29-1 and J usage is TRBJ1-4; D is uncertain. Germline CDR1 and CDR2: SQVTM and ANQGSEA. Trimming pared 4 bases from V and 1 base from J, leaving 10 bases between. The CDR3 length is 14 residues. The CDR3 loop reads CSVVLGITNEKLFF. The CDR3 DNA is TGCAGCGTTGTGTTAGGGATAACTAATGAAAAACTGTTTTTT.

This clonotype appeared a few times. One base away lies a much larger clone, so this may be a sequencing read error. The rearrangement links TRBV9 to TRBJ1-1; TRBD1 agrees at 7 bases. Germline CDR1 SGDLS, CDR2 YYNGEE. The CDR3 contains 14 residues. CDR3 sequence: CASSPIRGGTEALF. The DNA of the CDR3 is TGTGCCAGCAGCCCAATCAGGGGGGGCACTGAAGCTCTCTTT.

This clonotype was counted many times. The chain joins TRBV20-1 to TRBJ1-1; D remains ambiguous. Germline V gene sequence: CDR1 DFQATT, CDR2 SNEGSKA (reference sequence). Trimming stripped 1 base from V and 6 bases from J, with 6 bases between. The CDR3 runs 11 residues. CDR3 loop: CSARGSPEAFF. In DNA form, the CDR3 reads TGCAGTGCTAGAGGGTCCCCTGAAGCTTTCTTT.

This chain uses TRBV5-4 with TRBJ1-4; D is possibly TRBD1 (5 bases). The CDR3 covers 12 residues. V was pared by 7 bases and J by 5 bases, with 9 bases between. Per germline, CDR1 SGHNT and CDR2 YYREEE (reference sequence). CDR3 sequence: CASGGNNEKLFF. In DNA form, the CDR3 reads TGTGCCAGCGGGGGGAACAATGAAAAACTGTTTTTT.

This clonotype was picked up many times. The CDR3 DNA is TGTGCCAGCAGTTTACGGCAGGGAGGAGGTCAGCCCCAGCATTTT. Residues: CASSLRQGGGQPQHF. The chain is built from TRBV28 and TRBJ1-5, with a possible D match to TRBD1 (5 bases). V dropped 2 bases and J dropped 6 bases, with 14 bases sitting between them. This CDR3 comprises 15 residues. Germline lookup yields CDR1 MDHEN and CDR2 SYDVKM.

This clonotype appeared many times. This rearrangement joins TRBV6-1 to TRBJ2-2; D possibly corresponds to TRBD1 (6 bases). There are 14 residues in the CDR3. V lost 6 bases, J lost 7 bases, and 15 bases lay in between. CDR1 is MNHNS and CDR2 is SASEGT in the germline V gene. CDR3 region: CASRAGQFGGELFF. CDR3 DNA sequence: TGTGCCAGCAGGGCCGGACAGTTCGGCGGGGAGCTGTTTTTT.

Only a few counts were recorded for this clonotype. V gene TRBV7-2 combines with J gene TRBJ2-3; either TRBD1 or TRBD2 may supply D (6 bases each). Trimming cost V 7 bases and J 0 bases, with 11 bases left between them. The germline CDR1 and CDR2 sequences are SGHTA and FQGNSA. The CDR3 runs to 14 residues. This CDR3 reads CASIIGGSTDTQYF. For the CDR3, the DNA is TGTGCCAGCATCATAGGGGGGAGCACAGATACGCAGTATTTT.

J is TRBJ1-2 and V is TRBV28; 9 bases map to TRBD1. The length of the CDR3 is 14 residues. Germline loops: CDR1 MDHEN, CDR2 SYDVKM. Trimming cost V 3 bases and J 7 bases; bases outside gene matches: 6. The DNA for the CDR3 is TGTGCCAGCAGTTTTGGGACAGGGTGGCGTGGCTACACCTTC. This sequence encodes CASSFGTGWRGYTF.

By share, this clonotype ranks as medium-sized. This rearrangement joins TRBV29-1 to TRBJ2-1; TRBD2 is a possible D gene (6 bases). Deletions cut 6 bases from V and 0 bases from J, with 18 bases between. The germline CDR1 and CDR2 sequences are SQVTM and ANQGSEA. CDR3 length: 16 residues. The CDR3 spells CSVTEFSGRSYNEQFF. CDR3 nucleotide sequence: TGCAGCGTGACGGAATTTAGCGGACGCTCCTACAATGAGCAGTTCTTC.

This clonotype was counted many times. The chain recombines TRBV5-1 with TRBJ2-1; D not certain. This CDR3 region has 14 residues. The V end was cut by 1 base, the J end by 3 bases, with 8 bases between. Germline V CDR1 and CDR2: SGHRS, YFSETQ. This chain's CDR3 is CASSLFVVYNEQFF. CDR3 in DNA: TGCGCCAGCAGCTTGTTCGTGGTCTACAATGAGCAGTTCTTC.

This clonotype occurred a few times. One end of the junction varies from germline; a read error may be responsible. The genes are TRBV20-1 and TRBJ1-1; D call uncertain. The CDR3 length is 13 residues. Looked up from germline, CDR1 is DFQATT and CDR2 is SNEGSKA (reference sequence). The CDR3 reads CSARQYSNTEALF. The CDR3 DNA is TGCAGTGCTAGACAGTACTCGAACACTGAAGCTCTCTTT.

CDR3 coding DNA: TGCAGTGCTAGAGTGACGGGAACTTACGGGGAGCTGTTTTTT. Translated, it gives CSARVTGTYGELFF. The gene calls are TRBV20-1 and TRBJ2-2; D perhaps matches TRBD2 (5 bases). V was trimmed by 1 base and J by 7 bases, leaving 13 bases between them. This CDR3 contains 14 residues. CDR1 and CDR2 from the germline V gene are DFQATT and SNEGSKA (reference sequence).

This clonotype was observed many times. The chain employs TRBV20-1 and TRBJ2-3, with 8 bases identical to TRBD1. Trimming at V came to 6 bases and at J to 4 bases, leaving 6 bases not matched to a gene. CDR1 and CDR2 from the germline V gene are DFQATT and SNEGSKA (reference sequence). This CDR3 spans 13 amino acids. The chain's CDR3 is CSAPDRVPDTQYF. CDR3 sequence (DNA): TGCAGTGCCCCGGACAGGGTCCCAGATACGCAGTATTTT.

This clonotype was detected ten times or more. The J gene is TRBJ1-1, the V gene TRBV2; possible D gene TRBD1, 5 bases. Per the germline V gene, CDR1 is SNHLY and CDR2 is FYNNEI. The CDR3 covers 15 residues. Trimming stripped 2 bases from V and 1 base from J, with 11 bases between. The CDR3 spells CASSELGRKNTEAFF. CDR3 DNA sequence: TGTGCCAGCAGTGAATTGGGGCGGAAGAACACTGAAGCTTTCTTT.

Remarks on this clonotype: A single base separates this from a much larger clone, so it may be a read error. This chain uses TRBV28 with TRBJ1-4; 8 bases are shared with TRBD1. There are 14 residues in the CDR3. The germline CDR1 and CDR2 sequences are MDHEN and SYDVKM. The CDR3 nucleotides are TGTGCCAGCAGCGGGGGACAGGCTAATGGAAAACTGTTTTTT. Its protein is CASSGGQANGKLFF.

This clonotype showed up just a few times. This rearrangement joins TRBV14 to TRBJ2-4, with D hard to call. The CDR3 sequence is 17 residues long. Germline V gene sequence: CDR1 SGHDN, CDR2 FVKESK. Between the trimmed V and J ends, which lost 0 bases and 2 bases, there was a span of 14 bases. The CDR3 spells CASSQDLGRDPKNIQYF. CDR3 in DNA: TGTGCCAGCAGCCAAGATCTAGGAAGGGATCCCAAAAACATTCAGTACTTC.

This chain connects TRBV18 to TRBJ1-5, with D unresolved. CDR1 and CDR2 from the germline V gene are KGHSH and LQKENI. This CDR3 has 16 residues. The V end was cut by 2 bases, the J end by 2 bases, with 13 bases between. The CDR3 protein is CASSPTVASGNQPQHF. CDR3 DNA sequence: TGTGCCAGCTCACCAACCGTAGCATCGGGCAATCAGCCCCAGCATTTT.

This clonotype was counted a few times. The conserved closing phenylalanine or tryptophan is absent in this CDR3, likely reflecting a read error. This rearrangement joins TRBV29-1 to TRBJ1-4; TRBD1 might be the D (5 bases). This CDR3 is 15 amino acids long. V lost 0 bases and J 7 bases, leaving 15 bases between the germline ends. Germline V gene data show CDR1 as SQVTM and CDR2 as ANQGSEA. CDR3 DNA: TGCAGCGTTGAAGATCACCAGGGTTCGGGTGAAAAACTGTTTTCT. As protein: CSVEDHQGSGEKLFS.

In this sample, this clonotype turned up many times. The chain employs TRBV29-1 and TRBJ1-6, with unresolved D. The V gene lost 5 bases and the J gene lost 4 bases, with 9 bases spanning the gap. This CDR3 contains 13 residues. Germline CDR1 and CDR2: SQVTM and ANQGSEA. The CDR3 here is CSVMLDYNSPLHF. The CDR3 nucleotides are TGCAGCGTTATGTTAGATTATAATTCACCCCTCCACTTT.